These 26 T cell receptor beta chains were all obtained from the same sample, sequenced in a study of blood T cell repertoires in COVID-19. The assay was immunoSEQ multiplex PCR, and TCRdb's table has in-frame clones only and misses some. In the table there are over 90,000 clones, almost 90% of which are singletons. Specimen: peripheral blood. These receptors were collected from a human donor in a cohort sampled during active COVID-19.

CDR3 nucleotides: TGTGCCAGTCGGCGGGGAAGCAATCAGCCCCAGCATTTT. Protein product: CASRRGSNQPQHF. The chain couples TRBV28 to TRBJ1-5; D remains ambiguous. CDR1 MDHEN and CDR2 SYDVKM come from the germline V gene. This CDR3 is built from 13 residues. The V end was cut by 9 bases, the J end by 1 base, with 10 bases between.

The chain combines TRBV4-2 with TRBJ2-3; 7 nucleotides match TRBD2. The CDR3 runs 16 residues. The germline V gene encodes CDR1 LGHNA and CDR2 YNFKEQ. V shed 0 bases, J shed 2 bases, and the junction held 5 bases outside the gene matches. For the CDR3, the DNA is TGTGCCAGCAGCCAAGAGGGCGGGGGTGACACAGATACGCAGTATTTT. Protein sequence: CASSQEGGGDTDTQYF.

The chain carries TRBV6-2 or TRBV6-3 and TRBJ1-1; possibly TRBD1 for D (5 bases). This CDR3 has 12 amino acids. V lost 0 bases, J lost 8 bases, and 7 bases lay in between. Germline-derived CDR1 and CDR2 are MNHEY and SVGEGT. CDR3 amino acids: CASSYSWTEAFF. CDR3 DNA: TGTGCCAGCAGTTACTCGTGGACAGAAGCTTTCTTT.

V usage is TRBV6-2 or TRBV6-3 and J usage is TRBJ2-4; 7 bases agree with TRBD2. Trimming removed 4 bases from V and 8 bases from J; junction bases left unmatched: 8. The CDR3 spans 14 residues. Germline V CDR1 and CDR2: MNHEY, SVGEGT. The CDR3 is CASSLGGSGYIQYF. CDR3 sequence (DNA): TGTGCCAGCAGTTTGGGCGGGAGTGGGTACATTCAGTACTTC.

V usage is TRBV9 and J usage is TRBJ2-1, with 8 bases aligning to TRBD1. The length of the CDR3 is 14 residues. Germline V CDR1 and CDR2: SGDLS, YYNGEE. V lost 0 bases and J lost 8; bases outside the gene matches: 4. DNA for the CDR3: TGTGCCAGCAGCGTAGTGACAGGGGCGGATGAGCAGTTCTTC. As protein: CASSVVTGADEQFF.

Here the CDR3 reads CASSDRLAGGPRNEQFF. The CDR3 nucleotides read TGTGCCAGCAGCGACCGACTAGCGGGGGGGCCGAGGAATGAGCAGTTCTTC. The chain joins TRBV9 to TRBJ2-1, with 14 positions matching TRBD2. Looked up from germline, CDR1 is SGDLS and CDR2 is YYNGEE. The CDR3 sequence is 17 residues long. The V and J ends lost 3 bases and 7 bases, in that order; junction bases with no gene match: 9.

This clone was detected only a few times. CDR3 sequence reads: CASSQGFTEAFF. The CDR3 DNA reads as TGTGCCAGCAGTCAGGGGTTCACTGAAGCTTTCTTT. This sequence joins TRBV7-8 and TRBJ1-1, with D maybe TRBD1 (6 bases). The CDR3 runs 12 residues. In germline, CDR1 is SGHVS, CDR2 FQNEAQ. The germline V and J ends were trimmed by 6 bases and 4 bases, with 9 bases remaining between them.

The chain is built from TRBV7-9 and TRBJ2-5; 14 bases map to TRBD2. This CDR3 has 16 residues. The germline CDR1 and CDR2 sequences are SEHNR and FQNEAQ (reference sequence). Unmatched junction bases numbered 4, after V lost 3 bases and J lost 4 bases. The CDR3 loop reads CASSLTSGRAAETQYF. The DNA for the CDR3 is TGTGCCAGCAGCTTGACTAGCGGGAGGGCCGCAGAGACCCAGTACTTC.

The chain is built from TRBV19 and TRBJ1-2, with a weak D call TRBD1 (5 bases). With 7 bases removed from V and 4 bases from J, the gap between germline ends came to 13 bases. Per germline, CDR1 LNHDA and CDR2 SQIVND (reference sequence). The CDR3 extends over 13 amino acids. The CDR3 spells CASNLQGGYGYTF. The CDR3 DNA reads TGTGCCAGTAACCTTCAGGGAGGCTATGGCTACACCTTC. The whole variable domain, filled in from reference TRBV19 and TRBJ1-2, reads DGGITQSPKYLFRKEGQNVTLSCEQNLNHDAMYWYRQDPGQGLRLIYYSQIVNDFQKGDIAEGYSVSREKKESFPLTVTSAQKNPTAFYLCASNLQGGYGYTFGSGTRLTVV.

For the CDR3, the DNA is TGCGCCAGCAGCCCCGGGGGTGGTGTTGACAATCAGCCCCAGCATTTT. Translating it yields CASSPGGGVDNQPQHF. The genes are TRBV5-1 and TRBJ1-5; TRBD1 is a possible D gene (5 bases). Per germline, CDR1 SGHRS and CDR2 YFSETQ. Trimming took 4 bases from V and 3 from J, leaving 17 bases between them. CDR3 size: 16 residues.

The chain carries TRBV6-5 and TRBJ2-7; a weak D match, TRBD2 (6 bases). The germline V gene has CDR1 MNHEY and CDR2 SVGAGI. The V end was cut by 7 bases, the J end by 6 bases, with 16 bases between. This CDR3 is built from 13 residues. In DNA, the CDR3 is TGTGCCAGCACCCCTAGTGGGGGAGGCGAGCAGTACTTC. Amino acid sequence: CASTPSGGGEQYF.

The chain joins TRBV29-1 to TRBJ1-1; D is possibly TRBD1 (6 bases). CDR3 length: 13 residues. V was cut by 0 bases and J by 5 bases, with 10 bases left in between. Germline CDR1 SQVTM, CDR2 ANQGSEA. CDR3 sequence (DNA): TGCAGCGTTGAAGAGCCCAGGGGAACTGAAGCTTTCTTT. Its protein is CSVEEPRGTEAFF. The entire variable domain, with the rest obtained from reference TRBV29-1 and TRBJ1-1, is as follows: SAVISQKPSRDICQRGTSLTIQCQVDSQVTMMFWYRQQPGQSLTLIATANQGSEATYESGFVIDKFPISRPNLTFSTLTVSNMSPEDSSIYLCSVEEPRGTEAFFGQGTRLTVV.

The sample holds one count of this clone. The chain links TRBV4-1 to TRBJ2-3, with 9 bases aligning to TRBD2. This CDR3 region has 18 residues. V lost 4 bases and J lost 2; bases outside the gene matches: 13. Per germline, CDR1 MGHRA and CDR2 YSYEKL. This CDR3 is CASSRPLRGGDFTDTQYF. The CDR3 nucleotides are TGCGCCAGCAGCCGACCACTGCGGGGGGGAGACTTCACAGATACGCAGTATTTT.

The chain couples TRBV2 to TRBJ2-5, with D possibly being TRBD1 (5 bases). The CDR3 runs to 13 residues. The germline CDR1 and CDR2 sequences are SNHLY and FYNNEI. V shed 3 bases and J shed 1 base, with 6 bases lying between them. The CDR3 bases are TGTGCCAGCAGTGAGACAGCCCAAGAGACCCAGTACTTC. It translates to CASSETAQETQYF.

CDR3 nucleotide sequence: TGCGCCAGCAGCCGGACAGGCCAAGAGACCCAGTACTTC. Translation gives CASSRTGQETQYF. V is TRBV5-1 and J is TRBJ2-5; 7 bases are a match to TRBD1. Germline-derived CDR1 and CDR2 are SGHRS and YFSETQ. The V and J ends lost 4 bases and 1 base, in that order; junction bases with no gene match: 1. The CDR3 is made up of 13 amino acids.

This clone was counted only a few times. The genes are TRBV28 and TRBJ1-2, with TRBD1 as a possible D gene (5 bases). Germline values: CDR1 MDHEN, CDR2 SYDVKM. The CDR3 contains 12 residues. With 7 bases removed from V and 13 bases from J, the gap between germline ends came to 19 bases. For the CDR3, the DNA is TGTGCCAGCACCCCGAGCGACAGAAAGTCCACCTTC. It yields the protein CASTPSDRKSTF.

CDR3 nucleotides: TGCAGTGCTAGTGGAGAGGCAGGGGTTGAAGAGACCCAGTACTTC. Protein sequence: CSASGEAGVEETQYF. The V gene is TRBV20-1, the J gene TRBJ2-5; possible D gene TRBD1, 6 bases. Germline loops: CDR1 DFQATT, CDR2 SNEGSKA (reference sequence). The germline V and J ends were trimmed by 3 bases and 3 bases, with 17 bases remaining between them. The CDR3 spans 15 residues.

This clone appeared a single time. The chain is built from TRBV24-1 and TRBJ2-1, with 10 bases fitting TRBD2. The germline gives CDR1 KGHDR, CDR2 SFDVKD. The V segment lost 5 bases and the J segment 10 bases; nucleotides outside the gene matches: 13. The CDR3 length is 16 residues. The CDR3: CATSATGASGRQEQFF. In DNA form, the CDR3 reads TGTGCCACCAGTGCCACTGGGGCTAGCGGGAGACAGGAGCAGTTCTTC.

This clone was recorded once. DNA for the CDR3: TGCAGTGCTAGTCGGCGAGAAGGGGCAGATACGCAGTATTTT. Translated, it gives CSASRREGADTQYF. The rearrangement links TRBV20-1 to TRBJ2-3; D possibly corresponds to TRBD1 (5 bases). Trimming stripped 3 bases from V and 4 bases from J, with 14 bases between. Germline values: CDR1 DFQATT, CDR2 SNEGSKA (reference sequence). The CDR3 runs 14 residues.

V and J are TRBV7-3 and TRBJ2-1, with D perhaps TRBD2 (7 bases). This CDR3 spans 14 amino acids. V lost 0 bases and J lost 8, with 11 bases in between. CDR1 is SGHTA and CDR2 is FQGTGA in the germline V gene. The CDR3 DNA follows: TGTGCCAGCAGCTTAACGGGGGGGCCCCATGAGCAGTTCTTC. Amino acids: CASSLTGGPHEQFF.

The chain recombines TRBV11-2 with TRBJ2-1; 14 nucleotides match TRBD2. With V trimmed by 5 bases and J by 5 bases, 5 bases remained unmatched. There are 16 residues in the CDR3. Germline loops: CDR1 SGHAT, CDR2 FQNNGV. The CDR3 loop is CASSAQGLAGDNEQFF. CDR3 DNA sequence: TGTGCCAGCAGCGCGCAGGGACTAGCGGGGGACAATGAGCAGTTCTTC.

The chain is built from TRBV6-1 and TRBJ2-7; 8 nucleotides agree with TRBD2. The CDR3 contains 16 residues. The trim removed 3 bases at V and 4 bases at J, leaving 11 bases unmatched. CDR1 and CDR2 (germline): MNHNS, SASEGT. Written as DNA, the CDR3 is TGTGCCAGCAGTGAGGGTAGCGGGGTACAATTTTACGAGCAGTACTTC. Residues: CASSEGSGVQFYEQYF.

CDR3 region: CASRGKGADNSPLHF. The CDR3 DNA reads TGTGCCAGCAGGGGAAAGGGGGCTGACAATTCACCCCTCCACTTT. The V call is TRBV25-1, the J call TRBJ1-6, with 7 bases fitting TRBD1. V shed 6 bases and J 7 bases; nucleotides not matched to a gene: 9. The germline V gene has CDR1 MGHDK and CDR2 SYGVNS. The CDR3 consists of 15 residues.

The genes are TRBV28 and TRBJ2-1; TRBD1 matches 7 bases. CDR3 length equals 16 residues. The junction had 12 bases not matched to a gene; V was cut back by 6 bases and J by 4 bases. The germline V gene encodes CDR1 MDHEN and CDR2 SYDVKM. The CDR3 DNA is TGTGCCAGCAGCCTGGGGGACAGACGGGGATACAATGAGCAGTTCTTC. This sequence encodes CASSLGDRRGYNEQFF. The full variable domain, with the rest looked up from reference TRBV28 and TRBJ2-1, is DVKVTQSSRYLVKRTGEKVFLECVQDMDHENMFWYRQDPGLGLRLIYFSYDVKMKEKGDIPEGYSVSREKKERFSLILESASTNQTSMYLCASSLGDRRGYNEQFFGPGTRLTVL.

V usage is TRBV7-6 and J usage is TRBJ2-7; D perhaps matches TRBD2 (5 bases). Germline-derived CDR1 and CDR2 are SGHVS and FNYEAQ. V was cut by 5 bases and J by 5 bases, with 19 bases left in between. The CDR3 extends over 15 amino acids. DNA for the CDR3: TGTGCCAGCAGCCCCAAGGCCGGACTCCCCCACGAGCAGTACTTC. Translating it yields CASSPKAGLPHEQYF.

CDR3 residues: CSASPGTGSGNTIYF. CDR3 DNA sequence: TGCAGTGCTAGTCCCGGGACAGGGTCTGGAAACACCATATATTTT. The chain carries TRBV20-1 and TRBJ1-3, with 9 bases lining up with TRBD1. With V trimmed by 3 bases and J by 1 base, 4 bases remained unmatched. The germline V gene encodes CDR1 DFQATT and CDR2 SNEGSKA (reference sequence). The CDR3 loop spans 15 amino acids.